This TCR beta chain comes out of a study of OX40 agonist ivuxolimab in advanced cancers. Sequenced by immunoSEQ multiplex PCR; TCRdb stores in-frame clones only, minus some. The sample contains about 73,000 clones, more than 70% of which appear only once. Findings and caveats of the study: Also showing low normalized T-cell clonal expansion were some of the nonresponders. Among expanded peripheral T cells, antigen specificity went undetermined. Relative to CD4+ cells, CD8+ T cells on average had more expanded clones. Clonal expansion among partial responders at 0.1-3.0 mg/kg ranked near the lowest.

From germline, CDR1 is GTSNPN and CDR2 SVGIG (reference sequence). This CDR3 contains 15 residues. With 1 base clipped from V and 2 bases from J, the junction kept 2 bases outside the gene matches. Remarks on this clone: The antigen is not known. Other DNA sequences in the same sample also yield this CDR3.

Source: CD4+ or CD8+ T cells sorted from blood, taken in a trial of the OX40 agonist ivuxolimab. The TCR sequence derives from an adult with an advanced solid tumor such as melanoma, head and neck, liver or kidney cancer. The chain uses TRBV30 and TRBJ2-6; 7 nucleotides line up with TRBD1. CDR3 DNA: TGTGCCTGGAGTGATACAGGGGCTGGGGCCAACGTCCTGACTTTC. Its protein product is CAWSDTGAGANVLTF.